This section outlines one T cell receptor (beta chain) sequence together with its context. Its specificity is not known. The V gene lost 2 bases and the J gene lost 0 bases, with 10 bases spanning the gap. The length of the CDR3 is 16 residues. CDR1 is SSHAT, CDR2 FNYEAQ, per germline (reference sequence). This record comes from a study of cytomegalovirus exposure and HLA in healthy donors. Overall study results and limits: Some public TCRs appeared in many individuals, while most sequences were rare. The study recorded 150 to 200 TCR beta chains that were cytomegalovirus-associated. The authors confirmed in vitro that a few CMV-associated chains were specific for CMV antigens. High sensitivity and specificity were reportedly achieved when the classifier diagnosed cytomegalovirus status.

Method: immunoSEQ multiplex PCR; TCRdb's copy keeps in-frame clones and lacks some. The sample includes 60,000 to 75,000 clones, approximately 95% of them seen just once. The receptor comes from a woman aged 18-35 years in good health and CMV-seropositive. Sequencing was performed on PBMCs. The genes are TRBV7-7 and TRBJ2-2, with a weak D call TRBD1 (5 bases). DNA for the CDR3: TGTGCCAGCAGCTTAACCCCGACAGCGAACACCGGGGAGCTGTTTTTT. This sequence encodes CASSLTPTANTGELFF.